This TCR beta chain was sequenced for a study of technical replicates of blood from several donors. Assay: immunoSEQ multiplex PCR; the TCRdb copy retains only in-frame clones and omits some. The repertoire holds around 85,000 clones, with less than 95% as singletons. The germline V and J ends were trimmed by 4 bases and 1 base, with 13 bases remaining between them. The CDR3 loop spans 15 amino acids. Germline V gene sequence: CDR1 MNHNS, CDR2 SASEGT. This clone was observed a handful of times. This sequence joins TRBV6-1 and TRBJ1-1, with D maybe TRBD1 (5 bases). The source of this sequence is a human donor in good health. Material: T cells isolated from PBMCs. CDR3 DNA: TGTGCCAGCAGTGTTGGGTACGGGGGGAACACTGAAGCTTTCTTT. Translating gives CASSVGYGGNTEAFF.